This is a list of T cell receptor beta chains from one sample in a study of T cells after yellow fever vaccination. A single record per CDR3 protein comes from TCRdb applying MiXCR to the 5' RACE reads. The sample includes around 340,000 distinct CDR3 sequences, 7.5% to 9% of them seen just once. Sequences were derived from PBMCs, sampled on the day of the first yellow fever vaccination. The source is a man aged 18 to 30 who received the YFV17D yellow fever vaccine. Each CDR3 is given with its conserved first and last residue.

V gene	J gene	CDR3 protein
TRBV7-2	TRBJ1-1	CASSADMNTEAFF
TRBV6-5	TRBJ1-1	CASSPGASEAFF
TRBV20-1	TRBJ2-6	CSARGGGRHTEGSSAANVLTF
TRBV3-1	TRBJ1-6	CASSQDGGDRLF
TRBV9	TRBJ2-3	CASSPLEIRGDTQYF
TRBV5-1	TRBJ2-3	CASSLEVRDTDTQYF
TRBV12-3/TRBV12-4	TRBJ2-1	CASSLWLAGGLEQFF
TRBV10-3	TRBJ2-7	CAIRPGTGTYEQYF
TRBV7-2	TRBJ2-5	CASSRGPTGETQYF
TRBV10-3	TRBJ2-2	CAISPGRAGELFF
TRBV7-3	TRBJ1-1	CASSSGQWATEAFF
TRBV7-8	TRBJ1-5	CASSYPNQPQHF
TRBV5-1	TRBJ2-3	CASSLAATGSDTQYF
TRBV20-1	TRBJ2-1	CSAAEWDGNEQFF
TRBV5-1	TRBJ2-2	CASSLVVGGGVFELFF
TRBV29-1	TRBJ2-7	CSVDWQGPLDEQYF
TRBV6-6	TRBJ2-2	CASSSYGTGELFF
TRBV12-3/TRBV12-4	TRBJ2-7	CASRGSLWGPGDEQYF
TRBV20-1	TRBJ2-1	CSASLAHEQFF
TRBV18	TRBJ2-3	CASSPPSGGGIDTQYF
TRBV7-2	TRBJ1-4	CASSSMGNEKLFF
TRBV4-1	TRBJ1-2	CASSHTTGENYGYTF
TRBV5-1	TRBJ1-3	CASSAGSDGNTIYF
TRBV6-5	TRBJ2-7	CASSYSSGGVYEQYF
TRBV11-2	TRBJ1-1	CASSLTQGGSRAPAFF
TRBV6-1	TRBJ1-2	CASSQNSMDGYGYTF
TRBV10-3	TRBJ2-7	CAISENNQIYEQYF
TRBV2	TRBJ1-5	CASSVGRGAQPQHF
TRBV4-3	TRBJ2-3	CASSPLGGGLTDTQYF
TRBV28	TRBJ2-6	CASSSTGSGANVLTF
TRBV29-1	TRBJ1-5	CSVGWGTNQPQHF
TRBV30	TRBJ1-5	CAWSRGGRQPQHF
TRBV4-2	TRBJ2-2	CASSQDRGGNTGELFF
TRBV4-1	TRBJ1-1	CASSQEAGSGALGYTEAFF
TRBV10-3	TRBJ2-5	CAIRDVGGGLGETQYF
TRBV6-2/TRBV6-3	TRBJ2-3	CASSWHPRLAGPYTDTQYF
TRBV28	TRBJ2-5	CASRSTAQETQYF
TRBV20-1	TRBJ1-6	CSARNTGTENSPLHF
TRBV12-5	TRBJ2-2	CASGLLGTGVTGELFF
TRBV10-1	TRBJ2-1	CASSESVQSEQFF
TRBV5-6	TRBJ2-3	CASSLDPPSDTQYF
TRBV12-3/TRBV12-4	TRBJ2-1	CATTPYGEPYNEQFF
TRBV27	TRBJ1-6	CASLPSWGGNSPLHF
TRBV6-8	TRBJ2-2	CASRSSQGTGELFF
TRBV7-8	TRBJ1-2	CASSLWGQGIDGYTF
TRBV7-2	TRBJ2-3	CASSFIPYGGRTDTQYF
TRBV3-1	TRBJ1-2	CASSQGGRIKGYTF
TRBV5-1	TRBJ2-1	CASSPVAGSSYNEQFF
TRBV7-9	TRBJ2-3	CASSSLLRDTQYF
TRBV25-1	TRBJ1-6	CASSSSQGWALHF
TRBV6-5	TRBJ1-3	CASSYTAGTGNTIYF
TRBV4-3	TRBJ2-3	CASSQDPSGISTDTQYF
TRBV12-3/TRBV12-4	TRBJ1-2	CASSRFLRTNYGYTF
TRBV29-1	TRBJ2-1	CSVETPGGGSYNEQFF